Described below is a single TCR beta chain sequence and its context. This entry comes from a study of blood T cell repertoires in COVID-19. About the research overall: Samples came from the United States, Italy and Spain, spanning acute and convalescent COVID-19.

Per the authors' pipeline: It was from reference gene primer amplification that nucleated cell counts were estimated. Profiled with immunoSEQ multiplex PCR; TCRdb holds only in-frame clones, not every one. V, J and clone size are those of that table, while D and trimming were read from the DNA. The sample comprises roughly 71,000 clones, approximately 88% of which are singletons, and more than 7% rests with the top ten. Germline V gene sequence: CDR1 SGHDT, CDR2 YYEEEE. The V gene end was trimmed by 4 bases and the J gene end by 10 bases; junction bases not matched to a gene: 12. CDR3 length: 17 residues.

Sequencing was done on a sample of peripheral blood. V and J are TRBV5-6 and TRBJ2-1; 15 nucleotides agree with TRBD2. The receptor was isolated from a man aged 50 or older with active COVID-19. The CDR3 region has the DNA TGTGCCAGCAGCCCTTTTGGGACTAGCGGGGGGCGGGAGGAGCAGTTCTTC. Its translation is CASSPFGTSGGREEQFF.